A single sample is the source of the 28 T cell receptor beta chains below, sequenced in a study of molecular identifiers for immune sequencing clone quantification. TCRdb processed the PCR reads anew with MiXCR; each CDR3 protein has one entry. In the table there are 460,000 or so distinct CDR3 sequences, 25% of which are singletons. The sequenced material came from naive CD8+ T cells from blood, with Jurkat cell RNA spiked in. Specified subset: FACS-sorted CD8+CD4-CCR7+CD45RA+ naive T cells. Source of these receptors: a human donor in good health. Some libraries in this study had Jurkat cell RNA spiked in.

This clonotype was picked up a small number of times. The chain recombines TRBV2 with TRBJ2-3; the match to TRBD2 covers 7 bases. The germline CDR1 and CDR2 sequences are SNHLY and FYNNEI. The trim removed 7 bases at V and 4 bases at J, leaving 8 bases unmatched. CDR3 length equals 14 residues. In nucleotides, the CDR3 is TGTGCCAGCATTACTAGCGTGGGTGCAGATACGCAGTATTTT. This translates into CASITSVGADTQYF.

This clonotype was observed many times. This chain connects TRBV7-9 to TRBJ1-3; D possibly corresponds to TRBD1 (6 bases). V lost 5 bases and J 9 bases, leaving 17 bases between the germline ends. Germline CDR1 and CDR2: SEHNR and FQNEAQ (reference sequence). The CDR3 is 14 amino acids. This CDR3 is CASSTPGGLGTIYF. CDR3 DNA sequence: TGTGCCAGCAGCACCCCCGGGGGGCTAGGCACCATATATTTT.

This clonotype was counted between two and nine times. This chain links TRBV4-1 with TRBJ2-1, with no clear D. The germline V gene has CDR1 MGHRA and CDR2 YSYEKL. The CDR3 has 13 residues. Trimming took 1 base from V and 5 from J, leaving 6 bases between them. CDR3 residues: CASSQAAHNEQFF. The CDR3 bases are TGCGCCAGCAGCCAAGCGGCCCACAATGAGCAGTTCTTC.

This clonotype was seen a few times. The gene calls are TRBV20-1 and TRBJ1-1; D gene uncertain. The CDR3 loop spans 15 amino acids. Per the germline V gene, CDR1 is DFQATT and CDR2 is SNEGSKA (reference sequence). The V and J ends lost 0 bases and 0 bases respectively, with 11 bases between them. The CDR3 protein is CSARDLVAVNTEAFF. CDR3 DNA: TGCAGTGCTAGAGATCTCGTGGCCGTGAACACTGAAGCTTTCTTT.

The chain couples TRBV6-5 to TRBJ2-7, with 9 bases lining up with TRBD2. CDR3 length equals 15 residues. J was trimmed by 5 bases and V by 6 bases; bases with no gene match: 11. Germline V gene lookup returns CDR1 MNHEY and CDR2 SVGAGI. The CDR3 DNA sequence: TGTGCCAGCAGCATTAGCGGGGGAGGGAGGAACGAGCAGTACTTC. Amino acids: CASSISGGGRNEQYF.

As for this clonotype: Just one base apart from a much larger clone, this may be a read error. The chain recombines TRBV4-1 with TRBJ1-5; no definite D call. The germline V and J ends were trimmed by 4 bases and 5 bases, with 9 bases remaining between them. This CDR3 has 13 amino acids. CDR1 is MGHRA, CDR2 YSYEKL, per germline. CDR3 region: CASSRARDQPQHF. For the CDR3, the DNA is TGCGCCAGCAGCCGAGCGAGGGATCAGCCCCAGCATTTT.

The chain combines TRBV13 with TRBJ2-4; TRBD1 is a possible D gene (6 bases). The CDR3 covers 13 residues. Between the trimmed V and J ends, which lost 5 bases and 8 bases, there was a span of 13 bases. Germline CDR1 reads PRHDT; CDR2 reads FYEKMQ (reference sequence). The CDR3 region is CASSAVRGDIQYF. The CDR3 DNA reads as TGTGCCAGCAGCGCAGTCAGGGGTGACATTCAGTACTTC.

This clonotype was counted many times. This chain links TRBV5-1 with TRBJ1-6; the match to TRBD1 covers 8 bases. V lost 2 bases to trimming and J lost 7 bases; unmatched junction nucleotides: 11. CDR1 is SGHRS and CDR2 is YFSETQ in the germline V gene. This CDR3 has 17 residues. The CDR3 region is CASSLTIQGVRNSPLHF. CDR3 nucleotides: TGCGCCAGCAGCTTAACAATACAGGGGGTGAGGAATTCACCCCTCCACTTT.

The table lists this clonotype with many counts. This chain connects TRBV6-5 to TRBJ2-7; D might be TRBD2 (5 bases). Between the trimmed V and J ends, which lost 1 base and 4 bases, there was a span of 14 bases. CDR1 and CDR2 (germline): MNHEY, SVGAGI. The CDR3 consists of 15 residues. The CDR3 bases are TGTGCCAGCAGTTACTTAGGAGGTTCTGGATACGAGCAGTACTTC. This encodes CASSYLGGSGYEQYF.

In this sample, this clonotype turned up many times. V usage is TRBV28 and J usage is TRBJ2-3; 10 bases are a match to TRBD2. The junction had 21 bases not matched to a gene; V was cut back by 3 bases and J by 3 bases. The germline V gene has CDR1 MDHEN and CDR2 SYDVKM. The CDR3 contains 21 residues. The CDR3 is CASSFGPGPKSGRAVTDTQYF. The CDR3 DNA is TGTGCCAGCAGTTTTGGTCCGGGGCCTAAAAGCGGGAGGGCCGTTACAGATACGCAGTATTTT.

This chain connects TRBV19 to TRBJ2-1, with a tentative D call TRBD2 (5 bases). The germline gives CDR1 LNHDA, CDR2 SQIVND (reference sequence). Trimming pared 3 bases from V and 6 bases from J, leaving 18 bases between. The CDR3 sequence is 16 residues long. CDR3 residues: CASSMRVSANSNEQFF. The CDR3 region has the DNA TGTGCCAGTAGTATGCGGGTTAGCGCGAACAGCAATGAGCAGTTCTTC. The complete variable domain, with remaining parts taken from reference TRBV19 and TRBJ2-1, reads DGGITQSPKYLFRKEGQNVTLSCEQNLNHDAMYWYRQDPGQGLRLIYYSQIVNDFQKGDIAEGYSVSREKKESFPLTVTSAQKNPTAFYLCASSMRVSANSNEQFFGPGTRLTVL.

As to this clonotype: A much larger clone sits a single nucleotide away, making a read error possible. The gene calls are TRBV6-5 and TRBJ1-1, with D uncertain. Germline V lookup: CDR1 MNHEY, CDR2 SVGAGI. The V end was cut by 11 bases, the J end by 1 base, with 14 bases between. This CDR3 contains 13 residues. The CDR3 DNA sequence: TGTGCCGTAACGGAGGCCTGGAACACTGAAGCTTTCTTT. Translated: CAVTEAWNTEAFF.

This sequence joins TRBV18 and TRBJ2-7; D is uncertain. Germline V gene sequence: CDR1 KGHSH, CDR2 LQKENI. The length of the CDR3 is 13 residues. V was trimmed by 1 base and J by 2 bases, leaving 6 bases between them. The CDR3 protein is CASSPRDAYEQYF. In DNA form, the CDR3 reads TGTGCCAGCTCACCACGGGATGCCTACGAGCAGTACTTC. Variable domain in full (rest from reference TRBV18 and TRBJ2-7): NAGVMQNPRHLVRRRGQEARLRCSPMKGHSHVYWYRQLPEEGLKFMVYLQKENIIDESGMPKERFSAEFPKEGPSILRIQQVVRGDSAAYFCASSPRDAYEQYFGPGTRLTVT.

Points on this clonotype: This CDR3 is missing its conserved last phenylalanine or tryptophan, likely due to a read error. This CDR3 reads CASSVSAGGLTDTQYS. The CDR3 nucleotides are TGTGCCAGCAGCGTGAGTGCGGGGGGGCTCACAGATACGCAGTATTCT. This chain uses TRBV9 with TRBJ2-3; 9 bases map to TRBD2. The J segment lost 2 bases and the V segment lost 2 bases, leaving 6 bases of the junction unmatched. Per germline, CDR1 SGDLS and CDR2 YYNGEE. The CDR3 covers 16 residues.

This clonotype has only a few counts. This chain joins TRBV20-1 and TRBJ2-3, with TRBD2 matching 14 bases. Germline V gene sequence: CDR1 DFQATT, CDR2 SNEGSKA (reference sequence). The CDR3 sequence is 18 residues long. The J segment lost 6 bases and the V segment lost 4 bases, leaving 15 bases of the junction unmatched. The CDR3 DNA reads as TGCAGTGCTAAAGGACTAGCGGGAGGAGTGGGGGCAACGGATACGCAGTATTTT. Protein sequence: CSAKGLAGGVGATDTQYF.

This clonotype was detected only a few times. The J gene is TRBJ2-5, the V gene TRBV3-1, with 8 bases that match TRBD2. The V gene end was trimmed by 0 bases and the J gene end by 4 bases; junction bases not matched to a gene: 10. The CDR3 consists of 17 residues. Per the germline V gene, CDR1 is LGHDT and CDR2 is YNNKEL (reference sequence). The CDR3 bases are TGTGCCAGCAGCCAAGATTTCGCGGCTAGCGGGTTAGAGACCCAGTACTTC. Protein sequence: CASSQDFAASGLETQYF.

There are many counts of this clonotype. The gene calls are TRBV5-8 and TRBJ2-7; 7 bases map to TRBD1. Germline V gives CDR1 SGHTS, CDR2 YDEGEE. The CDR3 consists of 14 residues. Trimming took 5 bases from V and 1 from J; bases not matched to a gene: 6. The CDR3 region is CASSYGTESYEQYF. The CDR3 nucleotides read TGTGCCAGCAGTTATGGGACAGAGTCCTACGAGCAGTACTTC.

This clonotype has a count of ten or more. The V gene is TRBV7-8, the J gene TRBJ1-1; no clear D. Per germline, CDR1 SGHVS and CDR2 FQNEAQ. V lost 0 bases and J 4 bases, leaving 18 bases between the germline ends. CDR3 length: 17 amino acids. The DNA of the CDR3 is TGTGCCAGCAGCTTAGCCCTTCCCGTAAGCGTGGGCACTGAAGCTTTCTTT. Its translation is CASSLALPVSVGTEAFF.

This clonotype showed up many times. The chain uses TRBV28 and TRBJ2-7, with D perhaps matching TRBD1 or TRBD2 (5 bases each). The CDR3 loop spans 14 amino acids. The germline V gene encodes CDR1 MDHEN and CDR2 SYDVKM. Trimming cost V 6 bases and J 2 bases, with 14 bases left between them. This CDR3 reads CASRPDTGTYEQYF. CDR3 DNA: TGTGCCAGCAGACCGGACACGGGGACCTACGAGCAGTACTTC.

There are a few counts of this clonotype. The rearrangement joins TRBV4-3 to TRBJ2-1; TRBD1 matches at 8 bases. Germline V gives CDR1 LGHNA, CDR2 YSLEER. CDR3 size: 14 residues. Trimming took 4 bases from V and 4 from J; bases not matched to a gene: 3. This CDR3 is CASSPQGEYNEQFF. CDR3 DNA: TGCGCCAGCAGCCCACAGGGGGAGTACAATGAGCAGTTCTTC.

This clonotype was observed many times. The rearrangement links TRBV2 to TRBJ2-3, with 11 bases that match TRBD2. From germline, CDR1 is SNHLY and CDR2 FYNNEI. Trimming cost V 10 bases and J 2 bases; bases outside gene matches: 8. The CDR3 totals 15 residues. The CDR3: CATVTSGTFTDTQYF. The CDR3 nucleotides are TGTGCCACGGTGACTAGCGGGACCTTCACAGATACGCAGTATTTT.

Worth noting for this clonotype: This may arise from a read error, as a much more abundant clone is one base away. The rearrangement uses TRBV4-1 and TRBJ1-3; D is uncertain. Germline CDR1 reads MGHRA; CDR2 reads YSYEKL. This CDR3 comprises 17 residues. V was trimmed by 0 bases and J by 2 bases, leaving 14 bases between them. The CDR3 DNA follows: TGCGCCAGCAGCCAAGAATGGTTCTTCGGTGCTGGAAACACCATATATTTT. Translated, it gives CASSQEWFFGAGNTIYF.

Here the CDR3 reads CASSQDSALRSYNEQFF. Here the CDR3 DNA reads TGCGCCAGCAGCCAAGACTCAGCTCTGCGATCCTACAATGAGCAGTTCTTC. V gene TRBV4-3 combines with J gene TRBJ2-1; D is ambiguous. Germline loops: CDR1 LGHNA, CDR2 YSLEER. V gave up 0 bases and J gave up 1 base, with 13 bases separating them. The CDR3 length is 17 residues.

This clonotype was seen more than once but under ten times. The rearrangement links TRBV7-9 to TRBJ2-7; TRBD2 aligns across 9 bases. Germline CDR1 is SEHNR and CDR2 is FQNEAQ (reference sequence). The CDR3 is 15 amino acids. Trimming at V came to 5 bases and at J to 2 bases, leaving 7 bases not matched to a gene. CDR3 sequence (DNA): TGTGCCAGCAGCCAACCGGGACTAGCAGCCTACGAGCAGTACTTC. It codes for CASSQPGLAAYEQYF.

A few counts support this clonotype. The chain recombines TRBV7-9 with TRBJ2-7; 8 bases line up with TRBD1. Trimming at V came to 5 bases and at J to 6 bases, leaving 6 bases not matched to a gene. CDR3 size: 13 residues. Germline CDR1 reads SEHNR; CDR2 reads FQNEAQ (reference sequence). In nucleotides, the CDR3 is TGTGCCAGCAGCACCCGGACAGGGAGCGAGCAGTACTTC. As protein: CASSTRTGSEQYF.

The V call is TRBV4-3, the J call TRBJ2-1; 11 nucleotides align to TRBD2. Unmatched junction bases numbered 6, after V lost 0 bases and J lost 8 bases. Germline loops: CDR1 LGHNA, CDR2 YSLEER. This CDR3 contains 16 residues. The CDR3 spells CASSQEVAGGSDEQFF. The CDR3 DNA follows: TGCGCCAGCAGCCAAGAGGTAGCGGGAGGGAGCGATGAGCAGTTCTTC.

The gene calls are TRBV21-1 and TRBJ2-1; the DNA was not used to check the table's D call, TRBD1. TRBV21-1 is noted as a pseudogene. The CDR3 length is 19 residues. The CDR3 region is CASSKGGRTGFSSYNEQFF. The CDR3 coding sequence is TGTGCCAGCAGCAAAGGCGGGAGGACAGGGTTCAGCTCCTACAATGAGCAGTTCTTC.

This clonotype was seen only a few times. At one end the junction does not follow the germline gene, possibly because of a read error. The chain links TRBV6-2 or TRBV6-3 to TRBJ2-6; possibly TRBD1 or TRBD2 for D (5 bases each). Germline assignment: CDR1 MNHEY and CDR2 SVGEGT. This CDR3 region has 15 residues. The CDR3 region is CASSTDKAGANVLAF. In DNA, the CDR3 is TGTGCCAGCAGCACTGACAAGGCCGGGGCCAACGTCCTGGCTTTC.